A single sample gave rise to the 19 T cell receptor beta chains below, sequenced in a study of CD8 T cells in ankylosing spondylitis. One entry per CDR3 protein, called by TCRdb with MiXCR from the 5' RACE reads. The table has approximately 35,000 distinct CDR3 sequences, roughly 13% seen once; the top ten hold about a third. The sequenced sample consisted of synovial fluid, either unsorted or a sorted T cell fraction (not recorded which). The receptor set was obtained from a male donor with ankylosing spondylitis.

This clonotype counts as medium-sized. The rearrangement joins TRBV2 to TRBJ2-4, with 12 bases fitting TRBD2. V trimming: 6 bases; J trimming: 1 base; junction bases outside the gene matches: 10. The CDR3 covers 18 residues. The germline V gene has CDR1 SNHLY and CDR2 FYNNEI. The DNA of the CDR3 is TGTGCCAGCAGGCCGACTAGCGGGAGTACGAGGGCCAAAAACATTCAGTACTTC. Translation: CASRPTSGSTRAKNIQYF.

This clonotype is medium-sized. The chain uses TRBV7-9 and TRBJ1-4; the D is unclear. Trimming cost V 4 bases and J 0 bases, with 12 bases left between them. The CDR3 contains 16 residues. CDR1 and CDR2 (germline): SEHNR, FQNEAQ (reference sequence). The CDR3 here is CASSSNEGATNEKLFF. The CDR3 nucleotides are TGTGCCAGCAGCTCCAACGAGGGTGCAACTAATGAAAAACTGTTTTTT.

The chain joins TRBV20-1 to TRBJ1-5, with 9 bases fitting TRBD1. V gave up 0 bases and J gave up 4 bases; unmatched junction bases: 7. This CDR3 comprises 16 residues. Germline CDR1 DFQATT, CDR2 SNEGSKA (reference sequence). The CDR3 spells CSARDLSGTGNQPQHF. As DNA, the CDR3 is TGCAGTGCTAGAGATCTAAGTGGGACAGGGAATCAGCCCCAGCATTTT.

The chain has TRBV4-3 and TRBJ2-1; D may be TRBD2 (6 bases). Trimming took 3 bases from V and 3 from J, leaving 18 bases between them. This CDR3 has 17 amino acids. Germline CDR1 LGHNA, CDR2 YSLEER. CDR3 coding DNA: TGCGCCAGCAGCCAGGGACGAGCTAGCGACCACTACAATGAGCAGTTCTTC. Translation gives CASSQGRASDHYNEQFF.

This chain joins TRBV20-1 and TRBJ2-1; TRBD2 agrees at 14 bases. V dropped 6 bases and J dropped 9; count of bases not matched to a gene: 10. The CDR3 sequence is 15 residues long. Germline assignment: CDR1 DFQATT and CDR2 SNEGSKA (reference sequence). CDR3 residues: CSAPGTSGRGGEQFF. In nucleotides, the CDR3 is TGCAGTGCACCCGGGACTAGCGGGAGAGGTGGTGAGCAGTTCTTC.

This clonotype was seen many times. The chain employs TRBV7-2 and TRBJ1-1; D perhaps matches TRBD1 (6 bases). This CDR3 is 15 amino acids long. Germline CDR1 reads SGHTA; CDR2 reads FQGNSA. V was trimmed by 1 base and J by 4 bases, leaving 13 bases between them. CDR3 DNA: TGTGCCAGCAGCTTAGTCCCCGGGGGCGGCACTGAAGCTTTCTTT. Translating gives CASSLVPGGGTEAFF.

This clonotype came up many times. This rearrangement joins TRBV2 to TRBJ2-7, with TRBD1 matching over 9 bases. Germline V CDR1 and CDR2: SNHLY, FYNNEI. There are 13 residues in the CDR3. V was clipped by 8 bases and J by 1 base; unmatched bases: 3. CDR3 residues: CASRDRDSYEQYF. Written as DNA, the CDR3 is TGTGCCAGCCGGGACAGGGATTCCTACGAGCAGTACTTC.

The CDR3 nucleotides read TGTGCCAGCAGCCAAGGGCGGGGAAGCTCCTACAATGAGCAGTTCTTC. Translation: CASSQGRGSSYNEQFF. This chain connects TRBV4-2 to TRBJ2-1, with D possibly being TRBD2 (6 bases). This CDR3 is built from 16 residues. The V end lost 1 base, the J end lost 0 bases, and 10 bases lay between the germline ends. The germline CDR1 and CDR2 sequences are LGHNA and YNFKEQ.

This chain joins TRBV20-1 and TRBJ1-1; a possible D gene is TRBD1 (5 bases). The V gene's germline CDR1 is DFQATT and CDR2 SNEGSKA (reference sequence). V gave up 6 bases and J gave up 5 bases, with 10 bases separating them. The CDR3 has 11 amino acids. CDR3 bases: TGCAGTGCCGAGTGGGGGACTGAAGCTTTCTTT. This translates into CSAEWGTEAFF.

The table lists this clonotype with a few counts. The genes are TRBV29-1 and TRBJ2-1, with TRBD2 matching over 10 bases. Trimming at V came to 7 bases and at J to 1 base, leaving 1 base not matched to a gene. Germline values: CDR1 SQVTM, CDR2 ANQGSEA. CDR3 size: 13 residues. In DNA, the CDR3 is TGCAGCGCGGGACTAGCGTCCTACAATGAGCAGTTCTTC. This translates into CSAGLASYNEQFF.

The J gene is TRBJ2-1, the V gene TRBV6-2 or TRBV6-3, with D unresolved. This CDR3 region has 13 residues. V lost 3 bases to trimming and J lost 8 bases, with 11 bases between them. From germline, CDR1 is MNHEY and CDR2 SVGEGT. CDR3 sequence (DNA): TGTGCCAGCAGTTATCGAGAAACCGATGAGCAGTTCTTC. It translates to CASSYRETDEQFF.

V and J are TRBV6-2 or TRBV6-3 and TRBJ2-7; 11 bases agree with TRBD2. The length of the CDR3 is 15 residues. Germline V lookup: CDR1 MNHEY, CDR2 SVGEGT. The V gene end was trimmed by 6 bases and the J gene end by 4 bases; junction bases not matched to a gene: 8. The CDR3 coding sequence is TGTGCCAGCAGCCAGACTAGCGGGAACTTTTACGAGCAGTACTTC. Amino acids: CASSQTSGNFYEQYF.

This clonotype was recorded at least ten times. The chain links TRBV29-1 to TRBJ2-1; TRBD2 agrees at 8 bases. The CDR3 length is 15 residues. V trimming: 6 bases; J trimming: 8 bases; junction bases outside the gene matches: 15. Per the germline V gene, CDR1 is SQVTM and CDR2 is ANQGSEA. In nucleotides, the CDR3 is TGCAGCGTCCAGGGGCCGGGAGGGATCGGCGATGAGCAGTTCTTC. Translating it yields CSVQGPGGIGDEQFF.

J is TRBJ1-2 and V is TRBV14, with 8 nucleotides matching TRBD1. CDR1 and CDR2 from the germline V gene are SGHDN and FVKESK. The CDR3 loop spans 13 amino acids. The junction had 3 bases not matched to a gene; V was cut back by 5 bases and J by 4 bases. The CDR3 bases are TGTGCCAGCAGCATGACAGGGGTCTATGGCTACACCTTC. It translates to CASSMTGVYGYTF. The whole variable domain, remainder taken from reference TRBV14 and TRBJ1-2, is EAGVTQFPSHSVIEKGQTVTLRCDPISGHDNLYWYRRVMGKEIKFLLHFVKESKQDESGMPNNRFLAERTGGTYSTLKVQPAELEDSGVYFCASSMTGVYGYTFGSGTRLTVV.

The CDR3 protein is CASSILGYSYNEQFF. In nucleotides, the CDR3 is TGTGCCAGCAGCATTTTGGGGTATTCCTACAATGAGCAGTTCTTC. The V gene is TRBV27, the J gene TRBJ2-1, with D uncertain. The length of the CDR3 is 15 residues. Germline values: CDR1 MNHEY, CDR2 SMNVEV (reference sequence). V was cut by 6 bases and J by 1 base, with 13 bases left in between.

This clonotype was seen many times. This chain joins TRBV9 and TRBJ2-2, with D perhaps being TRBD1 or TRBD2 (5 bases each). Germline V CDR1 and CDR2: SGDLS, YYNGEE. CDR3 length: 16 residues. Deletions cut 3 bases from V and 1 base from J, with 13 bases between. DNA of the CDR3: TGTGCCAGCAGCGGGCGGGCCACAGGGAACACCGGGGAGCTGTTTTTT. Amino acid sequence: CASSGRATGNTGELFF. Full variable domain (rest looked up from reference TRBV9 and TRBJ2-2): DSGVTQTPKHLITATGQRVTLRCSPRSGDLSVYWYQQSLDQGLQFLIQYYNGEERAKGNILERFSAQQFPDLHSELNLSSLELGDSALYFCASSGRATGNTGELFFGEGSRLTVL.

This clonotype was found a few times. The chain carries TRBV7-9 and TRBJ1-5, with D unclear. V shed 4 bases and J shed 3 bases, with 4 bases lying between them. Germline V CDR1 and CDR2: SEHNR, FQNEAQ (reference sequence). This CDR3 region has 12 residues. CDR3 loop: CASSSINQPQHF. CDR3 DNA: TGTGCCAGCAGCTCGATCAATCAGCCCCAGCATTTT.

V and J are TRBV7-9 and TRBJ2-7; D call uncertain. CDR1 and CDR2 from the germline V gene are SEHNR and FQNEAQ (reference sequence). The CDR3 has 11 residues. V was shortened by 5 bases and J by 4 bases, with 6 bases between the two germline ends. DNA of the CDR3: TGTGCCAGCAGCCAGAAGTACGAGCAGTACTTC. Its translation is CASSQKYEQYF.

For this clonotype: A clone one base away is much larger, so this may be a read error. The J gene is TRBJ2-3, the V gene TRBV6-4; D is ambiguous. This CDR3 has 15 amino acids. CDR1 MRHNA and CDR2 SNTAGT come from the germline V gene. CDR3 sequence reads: CASSDSSDSTDAQYF. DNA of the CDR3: TGTGCCAGCAGTGACTCCTCCGATAGCACAGATGCGCAGTATTTT.